Presented here are 12 T cell receptor beta chains from one specimen sequenced in a study of early T cells in non-severe SARS-CoV-2 infection. TCRdb independently ran MiXCR on the 5' RACE reads; one entry per CDR3 protein. Altogether about 33,000 distinct CDR3 sequences are present, 5% being singletons, with the ten largest covering roughly an eighth. Sequencing was done on a sample of whole blood. These receptors all stem from an adult who was a healthcare worker with PCR-confirmed SARS-CoV-2 infection or an uninfected control (not recorded which).

This clonotype was counted ten times or more. J is TRBJ1-1 and V is TRBV20-1; D unclear. The germline gives CDR1 DFQATT, CDR2 SNEGSKA (reference sequence). The CDR3 loop spans 14 amino acids. Trimming took 4 bases from V and 1 from J, leaving 13 bases between them. CDR3 in amino acids: CSATDDGRNTEAFF. CDR3 DNA sequence: TGCAGTGCTACCGACGACGGAAGGAACACTGAAGCTTTCTTT.

The V call is TRBV11-2, the J call TRBJ2-2; D is unclear. CDR3 size: 15 residues. Per the germline V gene, CDR1 is SGHAT and CDR2 is FQNNGV. The V and J ends lost 2 bases and 0 bases respectively, with 7 bases between them. In DNA form, the CDR3 reads TGTGCCAGCAGCTTATCCTACGCGAACACCGGGGAGCTGTTTTTT. Its protein product is CASSLSYANTGELFF.

The chain employs TRBV7-9 and TRBJ1-5; no firm D call. Germline lookup yields CDR1 SEHNR and CDR2 FQNEAQ (reference sequence). The CDR3 has 14 residues. The V gene lost 2 bases and the J gene lost 5 bases, with 10 bases spanning the gap. The CDR3 DNA reads TGTGCCAGCAGCTTATCGCAGCGGGATCAGCCCCAGCATTTT. It translates to CASSLSQRDQPQHF.

In its sample, this clonotype was seen many times. V gene TRBV6-5 combines with J gene TRBJ1-1; D is possibly TRBD1 (6 bases). Per the germline V gene, CDR1 is MNHEY and CDR2 is SVGAGI. This CDR3 has 15 residues. V gave up 4 bases and J gave up 5 bases, with 17 bases separating them. The CDR3 loop reads CASSSEQRGVTEAFF. CDR3 coding DNA: TGTGCCAGCAGTTCCGAACAGAGGGGGGTGACTGAAGCTTTCTTT.

Many counts were recorded for this clonotype. The chain's CDR3 is CASSYASPGTGSYSYNSPLHF. DNA of the CDR3: TGTGCCAGCAGTTACGCGTCGCCCGGGACAGGGTCCTACTCCTATAATTCACCCCTCCACTTT. The chain combines TRBV6-6 with TRBJ1-6; 9 bases are shared with TRBD1. The CDR3 length is 21 residues. Germline V lookup: CDR1 MNHNY, CDR2 SVGAGI (reference sequence). V was pared by 2 bases and J by 0 bases, with 14 bases of the junction left unmatched.

This clonotype was detected many times. The chain recombines TRBV19 with TRBJ1-4, with D maybe TRBD1 (6 bases). The CDR3 totals 14 residues. Germline assignment: CDR1 LNHDA and CDR2 SQIVND (reference sequence). Trimming pared 6 bases from V and 8 bases from J, leaving 16 bases between. CDR3 bases: TGTGCCAGTAGCACCGACAGGAACTTCGAAAAACTGTTTTTT. It translates to CASSTDRNFEKLFF.

This clonotype is medium-sized within its sample. The chain has TRBV20-1 and TRBJ2-7, with 7 bases identical to TRBD2. Trimming cost V 6 bases and J 2 bases; bases outside gene matches: 10. The germline V gene encodes CDR1 DFQATT and CDR2 SNEGSKA (reference sequence). The CDR3 consists of 14 residues. The CDR3 region is CSAPPAGDPYEQYF. Here the CDR3 DNA reads TGCAGTGCCCCCCCCGCGGGGGACCCCTACGAGCAGTACTTC.

This clonotype was detected many times. This rearrangement joins TRBV4-3 to TRBJ2-6; D gene uncertain. The CDR3 runs 16 residues. The germline V and J ends were trimmed by 2 bases and 2 bases, with 10 bases remaining between them. Germline V gives CDR1 LGHNA, CDR2 YSLEER. CDR3: CASSQQDGTGANVLTF. The CDR3 bases are TGCGCCAGCAGCCAACAAGACGGTACTGGGGCCAACGTCCTGACTTTC.

The chain employs TRBV6-2 or TRBV6-3 and TRBJ2-2, with D tentatively TRBD2 (5 bases). V lost 6 bases and J lost 7, with 12 bases in between. The CDR3 runs 13 residues. Germline CDR1 and CDR2: MNHEY and SVGEGT. The CDR3 spells CASSHPAGGELFF. CDR3 bases: TGTGCCAGCAGCCACCCGGCGGGCGGGGAGCTGTTTTTT.

This clonotype has a count of ten or more. This CDR3 is CASSQGPPRGDEQFF. The CDR3 DNA reads TGCGCCAGCAGCCAAGGCCCCCCCAGGGGCGATGAGCAGTTCTTC. V gene TRBV4-1 combines with J gene TRBJ2-1; D perhaps matches TRBD1 (6 bases). The V gene's germline CDR1 is MGHRA and CDR2 YSYEKL. The V end lost 1 base, the J end lost 8 bases, and 15 bases lay between the germline ends. This CDR3 is 15 amino acids long.

In this sample, this clonotype turned up a few times. In DNA form, the CDR3 reads TGCAGTGCTTTTCGCCGCCGGGGGATTAGCACTGAAGCTTTCTTT. The encoded protein is CSAFRRRGISTEAFF. The J gene is TRBJ1-1, the V gene TRBV20-1, with a tentative D call TRBD1 (5 bases). This CDR3 spans 15 amino acids. Germline V lookup: CDR1 DFQATT, CDR2 SNEGSKA (reference sequence). Trimming removed 5 bases at V and 4 bases at J, with 20 bases between.

This clonotype was found many times. This chain uses TRBV25-1 with TRBJ1-1; no firm D call. The CDR3 has 13 amino acids. Looked up from germline, CDR1 is MGHDK and CDR2 is SYGVNS. V lost 4 bases, J lost 1 base, and 7 bases lay in between. The CDR3 here is CASSVTANTEAFF. In DNA form, the CDR3 reads TGTGCCAGCAGTGTAACAGCGAACACTGAAGCTTTCTTT.